This TCR beta chain was obtained from a study of blood T cell repertoires in COVID-19. At the level of the study: Sources were T cells, B-cell-depleted T cells, or PBMCs; the material itself was cDNA or gDNA.

Donors were grouped by their self-reported clinical history. Germline V gives CDR1 MNHEY, CDR2 SMNVEV (reference sequence). V dropped 0 bases and J dropped 5; count of bases not matched to a gene: 8. CDR3 length equals 16 residues. As processed by the authors: Reference gene primer amplification in the assay estimated nucleated cell counts. Sequencing was performed with immunoSEQ multiplex PCR; in TCRdb, only in-frame clones are kept and a portion is missing. Clonal size and the V and J genes are those of that table, whereas D and trimming came from the DNA. The table includes over 150,000 clones, roughly 80% detected once.

This TCR derives from an older woman who had recovered from COVID-19. Material for sequencing was PBMCs or T cells enriched from blood (not recorded which). The chain has TRBV27 and TRBJ1-2; TRBD1 matches 8 bases. CDR3 in DNA: TGTGCCAGCAGTTTATCGACAGGGGACCCAGGGTATGGCTACACCTTC. This codes for CASSLSTGDPGYGYTF.